Following are 22 T cell receptor beta chains from one sample sequenced in a study of blood T cell repertoires in COVID-19. Using immunoSEQ multiplex PCR, the repertoire was profiled, and TCRdb retains in-frame clones only, with some absent. The table lists some 350,000 clones, around 87% of them singletons. Input material: peripheral blood. These TCRs come from a woman in her 50s with COVID-19, enrolled during active disease.

The chain joins TRBV7-2 to TRBJ2-1; D possibly corresponds to TRBD2 (6 bases). The CDR3 length is 15 residues. V dropped 0 bases and J dropped 7 bases, with 13 bases sitting between them. Germline assignment: CDR1 SGHTA and CDR2 FQGNSA. CDR3 DNA sequence: TGTGCCAGCAGCTTAGCCCCAACTAGCTTTAATGAGCAGTTCTTC. The encoded protein is CASSLAPTSFNEQFF.

The gene calls are TRBV7-2 and TRBJ2-7; the D gene is possibly TRBD2 (6 bases). Looked up from germline, CDR1 is SGHTA and CDR2 is FQGNSA. The CDR3 runs 14 residues. The germline V and J ends were trimmed by 1 base and 3 bases, with 10 bases remaining between them. The DNA for the CDR3 is TGTGCCAGCAGCTTAGGGCAGGGAGGCTACGAGCAGTACTTC. It specifies CASSLGQGGYEQYF.

J is TRBJ1-3 and V is TRBV19; 10 bases align to TRBD1. This CDR3 has 18 residues. V was clipped by 5 bases and J by 0 bases; unmatched bases: 10. Per germline, CDR1 LNHDA and CDR2 SQIVND (reference sequence). The CDR3 DNA reads TGTGCCAGTAGTGACCTGGGACAGGGGTTAGTCTCTGGAAACACCATATATTTT. It translates to CASSDLGQGLVSGNTIYF.

The J gene is TRBJ1-5, the V gene TRBV24-1; D not resolved. The V end was cut by 5 bases, the J end by 0 bases, with 7 bases between. Germline assignment: CDR1 KGHDR and CDR2 SFDVKD. The CDR3 spans 14 residues. The DNA for the CDR3 is TGTGCCACCAGTGGTGAGAATAGCAATCAGCCCCAGCATTTT. Translated, it gives CATSGENSNQPQHF.

The chain has TRBV18 and TRBJ2-7; D is uncertain. Germline V gene data show CDR1 as KGHSH and CDR2 as LQKENI. The CDR3 length is 14 residues. V dropped 2 bases and J dropped 0 bases, with 8 bases sitting between them. The CDR3 protein is CASSPSRSSYEQYF. CDR3 nucleotide sequence: TGTGCCAGCTCACCATCAAGGAGCTCCTACGAGCAGTACTTC.

This chain links TRBV9 with TRBJ2-2; D possibly corresponds to TRBD2 (6 bases). Deletions cut 0 bases from V and 3 bases from J, with 18 bases between. From germline, CDR1 is SGDLS and CDR2 YYNGEE. This CDR3 comprises 18 residues. The CDR3, as DNA: TGTGCCAGCAGCGTAGACGTCGGTGGGAGGCACCACACCGGGGAGCTGTTTTTT. Protein sequence: CASSVDVGGRHHTGELFF.

In DNA, the CDR3 is TGCGCCAGCAGCCAAGGGACAGGTTCGTTCGCAACTAATGAAAAACTGTTTTTT. It yields the protein CASSQGTGSFATNEKLFF. V is TRBV4-1 and J is TRBJ1-4, with 7 positions matching TRBD1. This CDR3 is 18 amino acids long. Germline CDR1 is MGHRA and CDR2 is YSYEKL. The V and J ends lost 1 base and 0 bases, in that order; junction bases with no gene match: 8.

The V gene is TRBV29-1, the J gene TRBJ2-2, with D maybe TRBD2 (6 bases). This CDR3 is built from 13 residues. V shed 6 bases and J shed 1 base, with 9 bases lying between them. CDR1 SQVTM and CDR2 ANQGSEA come from the germline V gene. The CDR3 nucleotides are TGCAGCGTCAGGGACTTGAACACCGGGGAGCTGTTTTTT. Amino acid sequence: CSVRDLNTGELFF.

The chain employs TRBV21-1 and TRBJ1-2; the D call of TRBD1 is as the table states it, not checked on the DNA. TRBV21-1 is a listed pseudogene. This CDR3 has 16 amino acids. CDR3: CASIPKGQEPNYGYTF. CDR3 nucleotide sequence: TGTGCCAGCATCCCAAAGGGACAGGAACCTAACTATGGCTACACCTTC.

The V call is TRBV10-3, the J call TRBJ1-1; D possibly corresponds to TRBD1 (6 bases). The germline V gene encodes CDR1 ENHRY and CDR2 SYGVKD. The V end was cut by 6 bases, the J end by 7 bases, with 18 bases between. This CDR3 has 14 residues. The DNA of the CDR3 is TGTGCCATCAGCGCCGACAGGTCCAAACTTGAAGCTTTCTTT. It codes for CAISADRSKLEAFF.

The chain couples TRBV6-5 to TRBJ1-1, with D unclear. Germline lookup yields CDR1 MNHEY and CDR2 SVGAGI. This CDR3 is 15 amino acids long. Between the trimmed V and J ends, which lost 6 bases and 1 base, there was a span of 15 bases. The CDR3 reads CASRVDTRKNTEAFF. In DNA, the CDR3 is TGTGCCAGCAGGGTAGACACGAGAAAGAACACTGAAGCTTTCTTT.

This chain joins TRBV10-3 and TRBJ2-7, with TRBD1 identical over 11 bases. In germline, CDR1 is ENHRY, CDR2 SYGVKD. The CDR3 spans 14 residues. The V gene end was trimmed by 2 bases and the J gene end by 7 bases; junction bases not matched to a gene: 4. The CDR3 DNA reads as TGTGCCATCAGTGAGGGACAGGGGGCGAGGGAGCAGTACTTC. As protein: CAISEGQGAREQYF.

The chain recombines TRBV5-6 with TRBJ2-3; a possible D gene is TRBD1 (5 bases). The germline V gene has CDR1 SGHDT and CDR2 YYEEEE. The CDR3 runs 17 residues. V dropped 1 base and J dropped 1 base, with 16 bases sitting between them. CDR3 region: CASSLIWQGRRTDTQYF. The CDR3 DNA is TGTGCCAGCAGCTTGATCTGGCAGGGTAGGCGCACAGATACGCAGTATTTT.

The chain joins TRBV5-4 to TRBJ2-2, with TRBD1 as a possible D gene (6 bases). Germline V gene data show CDR1 as SGHNT and CDR2 as YYREEE (reference sequence). This CDR3 is built from 17 residues. V was trimmed by 4 bases and J by 2 bases, leaving 18 bases between them. The CDR3: CASSQVAGGFNTGELFF. Written as DNA, the CDR3 is TGTGCCAGCAGCCAAGTTGCTGGGGGCTTTAACACCGGGGAGCTGTTTTTT.

DNA of the CDR3: TGTGCCAGCAAGCCACAGACCTACGAGCAGTACTTC. Translating it yields CASKPQTYEQYF. This rearrangement joins TRBV6-5 to TRBJ2-7; D is ambiguous. The CDR3 spans 12 residues. Germline loops: CDR1 MNHEY, CDR2 SVGAGI. V lost 7 bases and J lost 2, with 9 bases in between.

V and J are TRBV4-2 and TRBJ1-1; 7 bases agree with TRBD1. Germline V lookup: CDR1 LGHNA, CDR2 YNFKEQ. This CDR3 is built from 14 residues. V lost 2 bases, J lost 5 bases, and 5 bases stayed unmatched. In DNA, the CDR3 is TGTGCCAGCAGCCAAAGACAGGGTGTAACTGAAGCTTTCTTT. Its protein product is CASSQRQGVTEAFF.

This rearrangement joins TRBV18 to TRBJ2-7; D may be TRBD2 (6 bases). Germline V gives CDR1 KGHSH, CDR2 LQKENI. The CDR3 contains 15 residues. Between the trimmed V and J ends, which lost 2 bases and 3 bases, there was a span of 14 bases. The CDR3 loop is CASSPGGYSYYEQYF. CDR3 sequence (DNA): TGTGCCAGCTCACCAGGGGGGTATAGTTACTACGAGCAGTACTTC.

This chain links TRBV11-3 with TRBJ2-7; 7 bases line up with TRBD1. Germline CDR1 SGHNT, CDR2 YENEEA. V lost 1 base, J lost 2 bases, and 5 bases stayed unmatched. CDR3 length equals 15 residues. This CDR3 is CASSLGQGKPYEQYF. The CDR3 nucleotides read TGTGCCAGCAGCTTAGGACAGGGAAAACCCTACGAGCAGTACTTC. Full variable domain (outside the CDR3, taken from reference TRBV11-3 and TRBJ2-7): EAGVVQSPRYKIIEKKQPVAFWCNPISGHNTLYWYLQNLGQGPELLIRYENEEAVDDSQLPKDRFSAERLKGVDSTLKIQPAELGDSAVYLCASSLGQGKPYEQYFGPGTRLTVT.

The chain links TRBV6-2 or TRBV6-3 to TRBJ2-1, with 9 bases fitting TRBD2. CDR3 size: 16 residues. Germline V gene lookup returns CDR1 MNHEY and CDR2 SVGEGT. With V trimmed by 5 bases and J by 10 bases, 15 bases remained unmatched. The CDR3 nucleotides are TGTGCCAGCAGTCACGGGACTGTAGCGGGAGAAGGCGAGCAGTTCTTC. Its translation is CASSHGTVAGEGEQFF.

This rearrangement joins TRBV4-2 to TRBJ2-5; 11 nucleotides agree with TRBD2. Germline V lookup: CDR1 LGHNA, CDR2 YNFKEQ. The length of the CDR3 is 16 residues. The junction had 3 bases not matched to a gene; V was cut back by 1 base and J by 2 bases. Here the CDR3 reads CASSQGTSGGQETQYF. The CDR3 nucleotides are TGTGCCAGCAGCCAAGGAACTAGCGGGGGACAAGAGACCCAGTACTTC.

The chain combines TRBV6-6 with TRBJ2-5; 8 bases fit TRBD1. Germline V gives CDR1 MNHNY, CDR2 SVGAGI (reference sequence). The CDR3 consists of 16 residues. Unmatched junction bases numbered 7, after V lost 2 bases and J lost 2 bases. The CDR3 spells CASSYSTGGPQETQYF. The CDR3 region has the DNA TGTGCCAGCAGTTACAGCACAGGGGGACCTCAAGAGACCCAGTACTTC.

The J gene is TRBJ2-2, the V gene TRBV7-2; a weak D match, TRBD1 (6 bases). The CDR3 length is 15 residues. V lost 5 bases and J 2 bases, leaving 12 bases between the germline ends. Germline values: CDR1 SGHTA, CDR2 FQGNSA. CDR3 DNA: TGTGCCAGCAGCCGTCCGGGACACAACACCGGGGAGCTGTTTTTT. Protein product: CASSRPGHNTGELFF. Supplemented by reference TRBV7-2 and TRBJ2-2, the full variable domain reads GAGVSQSPSNKVTEKGKDVELRCDPISGHTALYWYRQSLGQGLEFLIYFQGNSAPDKSGLPSDRFSAERTGGSVSTLTIQRTQQEDSAVYLCASSRPGHNTGELFFGEGSRLTVL.